What follows are 7 T cell receptor beta chains derived from one specimen sequenced in a study of beta chain features in type 1 diabetes. Study-wide results and caveats: For Type 1 diabetes patients, all four CD4+ subsets carried TCRB CDR3s that were moderately but significantly shorter.

The sequenced template was cDNA made from the entire isolated RNA. Generated by immunoSEQ multiplex PCR, the TCRdb table keeps only in-frame clones and is missing some. The sample lists about 700,000 clones; 13% were seen once. Which antigens these TCRs recognize remains unknown. The specimen sequenced was naive CD4+ T cells from blood. The receptors derive from a man aged 18 to 30 with type 1 diabetes.

The chain joins TRBV30 to TRBJ2-6, with TRBD1 matching 7 bases. Germline lookup yields CDR1 GTSNPN and CDR2 SVGIG (reference sequence). The CDR3 spans 16 residues. V lost 0 bases and J lost 3; bases outside the gene matches: 5. For the CDR3, the DNA is TGTGCCTGGAGTGTTGAAGGGGGCGGTGGGGCCAACGTCCTGACTTTC. It specifies CAWSVEGGGGANVLTF. Variable domain in full (rest from reference TRBV30 and TRBJ2-6): SQTIHQWPATLVQPVGSPLSLECTVEGTSNPNLYWYRQAAGRGLQLLFYSVGIGQISSEVPQNLSASRPQDRQFILSSKKLLLSDSGFYLCAWSVEGGGGANVLTFGAGSRLTVL.

This clone was picked up a small number of times. The gene calls are TRBV7-2 and TRBJ1-1; D not resolved. CDR3 length: 12 amino acids. Germline CDR1 is SGHTA and CDR2 is FQGNSA. V was clipped by 5 bases and J by 11 bases, with 15 bases between them. Written as DNA, the CDR3 is TGTGCCAGCAGCCCCGCAGTGGTTGGGGCTTTCTTT. It is translated as CASSPAVVGAFF.

This chain connects TRBV29-1 to TRBJ2-2, with 8 bases lining up with TRBD2. CDR1 is SQVTM and CDR2 is ANQGSEA in the germline V gene. V lost 6 bases, J lost 1 base, and 4 bases stayed unmatched. The CDR3 runs to 14 residues. CDR3 sequence: CSVLGGENTGELFF. In DNA, the CDR3 is TGCAGCGTACTCGGGGGGGAGAACACCGGGGAGCTGTTTTTT.

The V gene is TRBV9, the J gene TRBJ1-6; D is undetermined. CDR1 and CDR2 from the germline V gene are SGDLS and YYNGEE. The V and J ends lost 4 bases and 5 bases respectively, with 16 bases between them. The CDR3 is made up of 16 amino acids. CDR3 sequence (DNA): TGTGCCAGCAGCTCGCAAACGGGCCACAATAATTCACCCCTCCACTTT. Amino acid sequence: CASSSQTGHNNSPLHF.

This clone was found a few times. The chain has TRBV18 and TRBJ1-1, with D possibly being TRBD1 (6 bases). The CDR3 is made up of 13 amino acids. With 5 bases removed from V and 5 bases from J, the gap between germline ends came to 12 bases. Germline V gene data show CDR1 as KGHSH and CDR2 as LQKENI. This CDR3 is CASSATGRTEAFF. DNA of the CDR3: TGTGCCAGCTCAGCTACAGGGCGGACTGAAGCTTTCTTT.

This clone occurred a few times. V is TRBV27 and J is TRBJ2-7; D might be TRBD1 (5 bases). Between the trimmed V and J ends, which lost 4 bases and 0 bases, there was a span of 10 bases. Germline CDR1 is MNHEY and CDR2 is SMNVEV (reference sequence). CDR3 length: 14 residues. The CDR3 DNA sequence: TGTGCCAGCAGTTCCCGACAGCGCTCCTACGAGCAGTACTTC. Residues: CASSSRQRSYEQYF.

In its sample, this clone was seen a few times. This chain joins TRBV28 and TRBJ2-7; TRBD1 agrees at 7 bases. Germline V gene sequence: CDR1 MDHEN, CDR2 SYDVKM. The V segment lost 6 bases and the J segment 3 bases; nucleotides outside the gene matches: 8. The CDR3 is made up of 14 amino acids. The CDR3 DNA reads TGTGCCAGCAGGTCCGGGACAGCCCTCTACGAGCAGTACTTC. Protein product: CASRSGTALYEQYF.